The present TCR beta chain was sequenced within a study of T-cell reconstitution after alpha-beta-depleted transplantation in children. As it was prepared, the TCRbeta library received unique molecular identifiers. One entry per CDR3 protein results from TCRdb running MiXCR on the PCR reads. Found here are 500,000 to 750,000 distinct CDR3 sequences, 27% of them singletons; the top ten hold 30% to 45%. The CDR3 extends over 15 amino acids. With 6 bases clipped from V and 6 bases from J, the junction kept 13 bases outside the gene matches. The germline V gene has CDR1 DFQATT and CDR2 SNEGSKA (reference sequence).

Sample: PBMCs, taken before TCRalphabeta/CD19-depleted stem cell transplant. The chain carries TRBV20-1 and TRBJ2-7; 11 nucleotides agree with TRBD2. The origin of this receptor is a boy younger than two with Wiskott-Aldrich syndrome, due to receive a stem cell transplant. The CDR3 region is CSARTSGPRATEQYF. CDR3 bases: TGCAGTGCCAGGACTAGCGGGCCTAGGGCCACCGAGCAGTACTTC.